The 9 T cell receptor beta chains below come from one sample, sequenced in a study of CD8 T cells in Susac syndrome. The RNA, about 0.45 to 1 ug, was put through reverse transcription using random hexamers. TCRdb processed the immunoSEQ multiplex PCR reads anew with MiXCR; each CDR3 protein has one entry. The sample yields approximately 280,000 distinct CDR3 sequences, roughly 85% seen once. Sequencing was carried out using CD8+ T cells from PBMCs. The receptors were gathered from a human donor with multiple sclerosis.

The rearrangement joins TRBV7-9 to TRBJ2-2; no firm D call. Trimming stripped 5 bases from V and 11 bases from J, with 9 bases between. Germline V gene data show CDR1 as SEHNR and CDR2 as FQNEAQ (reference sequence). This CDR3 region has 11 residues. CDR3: CASSPRPELFF. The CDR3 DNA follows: TGTGCCAGCAGCCCCCGGCCTGAGCTGTTTTTT.

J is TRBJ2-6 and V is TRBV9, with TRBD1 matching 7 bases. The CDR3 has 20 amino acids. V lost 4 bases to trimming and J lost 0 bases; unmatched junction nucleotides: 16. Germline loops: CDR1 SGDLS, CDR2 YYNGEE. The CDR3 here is CASSPRGQRYPSSGANVLTF. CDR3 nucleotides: TGTGCCAGCAGCCCCAGGGGACAGCGTTATCCCTCCTCTGGGGCCAACGTCCTGACTTTC.

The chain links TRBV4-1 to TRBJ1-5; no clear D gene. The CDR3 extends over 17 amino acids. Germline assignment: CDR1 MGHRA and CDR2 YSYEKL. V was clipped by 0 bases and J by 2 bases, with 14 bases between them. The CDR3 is CASSQDSVGKGNQPQHF. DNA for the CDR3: TGCGCCAGCAGCCAAGATTCGGTAGGGAAAGGCAATCAGCCCCAGCATTTT.

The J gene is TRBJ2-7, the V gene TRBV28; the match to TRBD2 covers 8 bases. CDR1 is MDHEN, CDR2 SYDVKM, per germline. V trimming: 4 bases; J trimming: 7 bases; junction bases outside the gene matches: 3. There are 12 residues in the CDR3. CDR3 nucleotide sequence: TGTGCCAGCAGTTACTCGGGAGGGGAGCAGTACTTC. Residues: CASSYSGGEQYF.

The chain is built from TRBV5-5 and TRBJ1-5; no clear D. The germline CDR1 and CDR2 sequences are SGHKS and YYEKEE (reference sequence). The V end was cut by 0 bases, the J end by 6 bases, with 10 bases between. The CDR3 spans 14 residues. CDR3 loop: CASSLGRSSQPQHF. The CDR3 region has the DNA TGTGCCAGCAGCTTGGGTCGAAGTAGTCAGCCCCAGCATTTT.

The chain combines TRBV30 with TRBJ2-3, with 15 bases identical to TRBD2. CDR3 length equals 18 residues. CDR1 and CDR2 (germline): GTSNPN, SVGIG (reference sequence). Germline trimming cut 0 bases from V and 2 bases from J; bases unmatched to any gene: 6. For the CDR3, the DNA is TGTGCCTGGAGTGTACCTGGACTAGCGGGAGGGCACACAGATACGCAGTATTTT. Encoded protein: CAWSVPGLAGGHTDTQYF.

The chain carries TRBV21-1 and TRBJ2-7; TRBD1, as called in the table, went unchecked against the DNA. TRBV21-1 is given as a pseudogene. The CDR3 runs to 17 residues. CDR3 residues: CASSKKGTGGSSYEQYF. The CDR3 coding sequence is TGTGCCAGCAGCAAAAAGGGGACAGGAGGAAGTTCCTACGAGCAGTACTTC.

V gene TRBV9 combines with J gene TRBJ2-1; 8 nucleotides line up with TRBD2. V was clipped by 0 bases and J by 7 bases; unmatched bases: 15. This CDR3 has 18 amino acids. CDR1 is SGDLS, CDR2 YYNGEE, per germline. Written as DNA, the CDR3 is TGTGCCAGCAGCGTAGTCCCTTTTATTGGACTAGCCTGGAATGAGCAGTTCTTC. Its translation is CASSVVPFIGLAWNEQFF.

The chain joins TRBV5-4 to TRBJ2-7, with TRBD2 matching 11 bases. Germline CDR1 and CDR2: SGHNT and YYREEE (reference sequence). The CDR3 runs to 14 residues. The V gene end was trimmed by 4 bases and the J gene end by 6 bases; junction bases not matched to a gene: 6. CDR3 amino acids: CASSDTSGRVEQYF. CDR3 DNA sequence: TGTGCCAGCAGCGATACTAGCGGGAGAGTCGAGCAGTACTTC.